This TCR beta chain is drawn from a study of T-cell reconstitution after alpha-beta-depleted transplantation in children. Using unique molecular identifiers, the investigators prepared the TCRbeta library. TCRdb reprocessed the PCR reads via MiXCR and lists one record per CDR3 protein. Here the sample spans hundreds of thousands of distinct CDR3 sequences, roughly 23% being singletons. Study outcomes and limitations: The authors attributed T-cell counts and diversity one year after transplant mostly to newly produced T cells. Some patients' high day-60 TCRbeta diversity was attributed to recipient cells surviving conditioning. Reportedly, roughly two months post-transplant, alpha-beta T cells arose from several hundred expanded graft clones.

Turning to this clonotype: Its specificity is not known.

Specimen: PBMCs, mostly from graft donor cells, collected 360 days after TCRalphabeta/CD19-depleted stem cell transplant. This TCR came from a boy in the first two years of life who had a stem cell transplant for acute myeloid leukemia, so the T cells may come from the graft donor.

The CDR3 bases are TGTGCCAGCAGAAGCCTCTCTGGAAACACCATATATTTT. Translation gives CASRSLSGNTIYF. The chain recombines TRBV6-1 with TRBJ1-3; D ambiguous. V was cut by 6 bases and J by 0 bases, with 6 bases left in between. The length of the CDR3 is 13 residues. Germline V gene lookup returns CDR1 MNHNS and CDR2 SASEGT.